The clone carrying this T cell receptor (beta chain) was seen once. The antigen is not known. These data originate in a study of OX40 agonist ivuxolimab in advanced cancers. Study background: Patients were about 83% male with ages roughly 23 to 79, mean 60. Regarding the study as a whole: Dosing at 0.1 to 3.0 mg/kg was accompanied by clonal expansion of CD4+ and CD8+ blood T cells by week 6. Some nonresponders additionally presented with little normalized T-cell clonal expansion. Patients with a partial response at 0.1-3.0 mg/kg had among the lowest clonal expansion.

Assay used: immunoSEQ multiplex PCR; TCRdb lists only in-frame clones, some missing. This sample yields about 73,000 clones, of which about nine tenths are seen a single time; under 0.6% belongs to the top ten. The ends were cut back, 4 bases at V and 1 base at J, with 23 bases in the middle. The CDR3 is 19 amino acids. Per the germline V gene, CDR1 is SGHTA and CDR2 is FQGNSA. Sequenced here: CD4+ or CD8+ T cells sorted from blood, sampled in a trial of the OX40 agonist ivuxolimab. The sequence was obtained from an adult with an advanced solid tumor such as melanoma, head and neck, liver or kidney cancer. The chain has TRBV7-2 and TRBJ1-5, with D possibly being TRBD1 (5 bases). The CDR3 region is CASSSTPGPQGISNQPQHF. In DNA, the CDR3 is TGTGCCAGCAGCTCTACGCCGGGGCCACAAGGGATAAGCAATCAGCCCCAGCATTTT.